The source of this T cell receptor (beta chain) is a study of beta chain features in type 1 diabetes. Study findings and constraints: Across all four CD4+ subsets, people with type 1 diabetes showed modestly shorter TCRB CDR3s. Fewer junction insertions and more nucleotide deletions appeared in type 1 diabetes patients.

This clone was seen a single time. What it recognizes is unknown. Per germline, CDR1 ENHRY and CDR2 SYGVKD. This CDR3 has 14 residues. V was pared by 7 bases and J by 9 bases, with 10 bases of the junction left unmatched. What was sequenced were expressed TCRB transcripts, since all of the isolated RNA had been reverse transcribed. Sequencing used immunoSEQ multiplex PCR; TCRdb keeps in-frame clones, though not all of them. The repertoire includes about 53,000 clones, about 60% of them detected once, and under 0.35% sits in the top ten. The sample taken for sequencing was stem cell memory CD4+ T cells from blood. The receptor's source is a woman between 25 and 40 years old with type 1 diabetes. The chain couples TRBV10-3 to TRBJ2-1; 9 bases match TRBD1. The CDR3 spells CAITSDRGLGEQFF. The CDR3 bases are TGTGCCATCACCTCGGACAGGGGCCTCGGTGAGCAGTTCTTC.